These 27 T cell receptor beta chains originate from one sample sequenced in a study of T cells in Graves' hyperthyroidism and ophthalmopathy. The source material, RNA transcripts, was used to amplify TCR beta CDR3 regions. The study used the HTBI primer set for a first-round RT-PCR of the TCR CDR3. One entry per CDR3 protein, called by TCRdb with MiXCR from the multiplex PCR reads. This table holds about 530,000 distinct CDR3 sequences, 17% found once. The specimen was blood. Receptors were obtained from a woman in her late teens or twenties with Graves' ophthalmopathy.

Comment on this clonotype: A much larger clone differs by one base, so this may be a read error. This sequence joins TRBV7-8 and TRBJ1-1; possible D gene TRBD1, 5 bases. The V gene's germline CDR1 is SGHVS and CDR2 FQNEAQ. This CDR3 is built from 18 residues. The CDR3 coding sequence is TGTACCAGCAGCTTAGCTGGAATCGAGGGGTTTGGATACACTGAAGCTTTCTTT. This codes for CTSSLAGIEGFGYTEAFF.

V and J are TRBV4-1 and TRBJ1-5, with TRBD1 matching 7 bases. Per the germline V gene, CDR1 is MGHRA and CDR2 is YSYEKL. Trimming removed 1 base from V and 7 bases from J; junction bases left unmatched: 13. The CDR3 runs to 17 residues. CDR3 in amino acids: CASSQGFKDRYLQPQHF. The DNA for the CDR3 is TGCGCCAGCAGCCAAGGCTTTAAGGACAGGTACCTACAGCCCCAGCATTTT.

This clonotype was seen repeatedly, ten times or more. The DNA for the CDR3 is TGTGCCAGCAGTGAAGCGTACTGGTCGAATCAGCCCCAGCATTTT. Its translation is CASSEAYWSNQPQHF. The chain joins TRBV6-1 to TRBJ1-5; D gene ambiguous. The germline CDR1 and CDR2 sequences are MNHNS and SASEGT. Trimming took 0 bases from V and 4 from J, leaving 10 bases between them. The CDR3 spans 15 residues.

This clonotype was picked up many times. The chain links TRBV30 to TRBJ2-5, with TRBD2 as a possible D gene (5 bases). The germline V gene has CDR1 GTSNPN and CDR2 SVGIG (reference sequence). The V end was cut by 3 bases, the J end by 7 bases, with 12 bases between. This CDR3 spans 12 amino acids. CDR3 bases: TGTGCCTGGAGCCCAGTGGGGAGGACCCAGTACTTC. Amino acids: CAWSPVGRTQYF.

This clonotype was seen repeatedly, ten times or more. The genes are TRBV7-2 and TRBJ1-2, with D unclear. Germline V lookup: CDR1 SGHTA, CDR2 FQGNSA. V shed 5 bases and J shed 6 bases, with 10 bases lying between them. This CDR3 is built from 12 residues. The CDR3 loop reads CASSRDQDGYTF. The DNA of the CDR3 is TGTGCCAGCAGCCGAGATCAGGATGGCTACACCTTC.

This clonotype was detected ten times or more. V gene TRBV27 combines with J gene TRBJ2-7; D might be TRBD1 (5 bases). The germline gives CDR1 MNHEY, CDR2 SMNVEV (reference sequence). Deletions cut 0 bases from V and 3 bases from J, with 12 bases between. CDR3 size: 15 residues. The CDR3 coding sequence is TGTGCCAGCAGTTTATCGAGAGACAGCTACTACGAGCAGTACTTC. This sequence encodes CASSLSRDSYYEQYF.

This clonotype was counted many times. The rearrangement joins TRBV7-2 to TRBJ2-3, with D perhaps matching TRBD2 (6 bases). Germline assignment: CDR1 SGHTA and CDR2 FQGNSA. V was cut by 1 base and J by 6 bases, with 14 bases left in between. CDR3 length equals 15 residues. For the CDR3, the DNA is TGTGCCAGCAGCTTAGGCGGGAAACTGCTTGATACGCAGTATTTT. As protein: CASSLGGKLLDTQYF.

This rearrangement joins TRBV7-2 to TRBJ1-2; TRBD1 is a possible D gene (5 bases). CDR1 SGHTA and CDR2 FQGNSA come from the germline V gene. There are 14 residues in the CDR3. V was pared by 4 bases and J by 6 bases, with 15 bases between. CDR3 in amino acids: CASSSSTGLNGYTF. For the CDR3, the DNA is TGTGCCAGCAGCTCTTCTACAGGTCTCAATGGCTACACCTTC.

This clonotype occurred many times. This chain connects TRBV20-1 to TRBJ1-6; D is undetermined. Germline-derived CDR1 and CDR2 are DFQATT and SNEGSKA (reference sequence). The CDR3 consists of 14 residues. V gave up 6 bases and J gave up 5 bases, with 14 bases separating them. The CDR3 reads CSATGQSDNSPLHF. CDR3 nucleotides: TGCAGTGCCACCGGGCAGTCGGATAATTCACCCCTCCACTTT.

This clonotype appeared many times. J is TRBJ2-3 and V is TRBV20-1; D may correspond to TRBD1 or TRBD2 (5 bases each). This CDR3 spans 14 amino acids. CDR1 is DFQATT and CDR2 is SNEGSKA in the germline V gene (reference sequence). V was pared by 4 bases and J by 6 bases, with 17 bases between. CDR3: CSATGTEPQDTQYF. DNA for the CDR3: TGCAGTGCTACCGGGACCGAACCGCAGGATACGCAGTATTTT.

This rearrangement joins TRBV4-2 to TRBJ2-1; D gene ambiguous. This CDR3 region has 15 residues. The germline CDR1 and CDR2 sequences are LGHNA and YNFKEQ. Trimming left V 2 bases short and J 0 bases short, with 8 bases between. Written as DNA, the CDR3 is TGTGCCAGCAGCCAAATAAGGGACTCCTACAATGAGCAGTTCTTC. Amino acids: CASSQIRDSYNEQFF.

V gene TRBV15 combines with J gene TRBJ1-2; the match to TRBD1 covers 8 bases. Trimming removed 2 bases from V and 7 bases from J; junction bases left unmatched: 6. The CDR3 length is 14 residues. Germline-derived CDR1 and CDR2 are LNHNV and YYDKDF (reference sequence). In DNA, the CDR3 is TGTGCCACCAGCAGACCGACAGGGGATTCTGGCTACACCTTC. Its translation is CATSRPTGDSGYTF. The whole variable domain, filled in from reference TRBV15 and TRBJ1-2, reads DAMVIQNPRYQVTQFGKPVTLSCSQTLNHNVMYWYQQKSSQAPKLLFHYYDKDFNNEADTPDNFQSRRPNTSFCFLDIRSPGLGDTAMYLCATSRPTGDSGYTFGSGTRLTVV.

Only a few counts were recorded for this clonotype. The chain recombines TRBV18 with TRBJ2-5; no clear D gene. The CDR3 sequence is 14 residues long. Trimming shortened V by 0 bases and J by 5 bases, and 10 bases separated the two germline ends. Germline V gives CDR1 KGHSH, CDR2 LQKENI. The CDR3 is CASSPPGFVETQYF. The CDR3 nucleotides read TGTGCCAGCTCACCACCAGGGTTTGTGGAGACCCAGTACTTC.

The chain couples TRBV7-9 to TRBJ2-5; D may be TRBD2 (6 bases). CDR3 length: 17 amino acids. The V and J ends lost 1 base and 5 bases respectively, with 20 bases between them. Germline loops: CDR1 SEHNR, CDR2 FQNEAQ (reference sequence). The CDR3: CASSLGGTVGLRETQYF. In DNA form, the CDR3 reads TGTGCCAGCAGCTTAGGGGGGACTGTTGGCCTGCGGGAGACCCAGTACTTC. Based on the CDR3 plus reference TRBV7-9 and TRBJ2-5, the full variable domain is DTGVSQNPRHKITKRGQNVTFRCDPISEHNRLYWYRQTLGQGPEFLTYFQNEAQLEKSRLLSDRFSAERPKGSFSTLEIQRTEQGDSAMYLCASSLGGTVGLRETQYFGPGTRLLVL.

This clonotype showed up many times. The chain uses TRBV27 and TRBJ1-6; 9 bases are shared with TRBD1. The CDR3 extends over 14 amino acids. Germline trimming cut 6 bases from V and 7 bases from J; bases unmatched to any gene: 4. In germline, CDR1 is MNHEY, CDR2 SMNVEV (reference sequence). For the CDR3, the DNA is TGTGCCAGCAGCTTAGGACAGGGGAATTCACCCCTCCACTTT. As protein: CASSLGQGNSPLHF.

This clonotype was counted ten times or more. The rearrangement links TRBV7-2 to TRBJ2-3; D is unclear. CDR3 length equals 14 residues. V lost 5 bases to trimming and J lost 0 bases, with 9 bases between them. Germline CDR1 is SGHTA and CDR2 is FQGNSA. The CDR3 sequence: CASSVTSSTDTQYF. CDR3 sequence (DNA): TGTGCCAGCAGCGTAACGTCTAGCACAGATACGCAGTATTTT.

This clonotype was seen many times. The V call is TRBV7-3, the J call TRBJ2-7, with a possible D match to TRBD1 (7 bases). The CDR3 runs to 13 residues. The V and J ends lost 4 bases and 6 bases respectively, with 13 bases between them. Germline CDR1 and CDR2: SGHTA and FQGTGA. CDR3 bases: TGTGCCAGCAGCTATCAGGGGGGAAGCGAGCAGTACTTC. Its protein product is CASSYQGGSEQYF.

The rearrangement joins TRBV6-1 to TRBJ2-6; D uncertain. This CDR3 spans 15 amino acids. CDR1 is MNHNS and CDR2 is SASEGT in the germline V gene. Trimming took 4 bases from V and 1 from J, leaving 8 bases between them. This chain's CDR3 is CASSGTPSGANVLTF. DNA for the CDR3: TGTGCCAGCAGTGGAACACCTTCTGGGGCCAACGTCCTGACTTTC.

This clonotype was counted ten times or more. This sequence joins TRBV7-6 and TRBJ2-3; TRBD1 aligns across 11 bases. The CDR3 runs 15 residues. Germline lookup yields CDR1 SGHVS and CDR2 FNYEAQ. V dropped 5 bases and J dropped 4; count of bases not matched to a gene: 5. The CDR3 loop is CASSEWDRGSDTQYF. CDR3 nucleotide sequence: TGTGCCAGCAGCGAGTGGGACAGGGGGTCAGATACGCAGTATTTT.

The chain uses TRBV7-6 and TRBJ2-7; D gene uncertain. The CDR3 runs 15 residues. V lost 0 bases and J lost 3, with 12 bases in between. Per the germline V gene, CDR1 is SGHVS and CDR2 is FNYEAQ. The CDR3 sequence is CASSLADYGSYEQYF. The CDR3 DNA sequence: TGTGCCAGCAGCTTAGCGGATTACGGCAGCTACGAGCAGTACTTC. Combining the CDR3 with reference TRBV7-6 and TRBJ2-7 gives the whole variable domain GAGVSQSPRYKVTKRGQDVALRCDPISGHVSLYWYRQALGQGPEFLTYFNYEAQQDKSGLPNDRFSAERPEGSISTLTIQRTEQRDSAMYRCASSLADYGSYEQYFGPGTRLTVT.

This clonotype was seen a handful of times. The gene calls are TRBV7-9 and TRBJ2-1; TRBD2 matches at 12 bases. The ends lost 2 bases at V and 7 bases at J; junction bases unmatched: 12. Germline assignment: CDR1 SEHNR and CDR2 FQNEAQ (reference sequence). The CDR3 has 18 amino acids. This CDR3 reads CASSLRSATSGRKNEQFF. The CDR3, as DNA: TGTGCCAGCAGCTTAAGGTCGGCTACTAGCGGGAGGAAAAATGAGCAGTTCTTC.

This clonotype was counted ten times or more. V and J are TRBV7-3 and TRBJ1-2; 11 nucleotides match TRBD1. Germline V gene sequence: CDR1 SGHTA, CDR2 FQGTGA. The CDR3 length is 15 residues. V lost 5 bases and J lost 7; bases outside the gene matches: 9. The CDR3 protein is CASSPGQGALSGYTF. Here the CDR3 DNA reads TGTGCCAGCAGCCCCGGACAGGGGGCGCTGAGTGGCTACACCTTC.

This clonotype appeared many times. The chain is built from TRBV28 and TRBJ1-1, with D possibly being TRBD1 (5 bases). The germline V and J ends were trimmed by 3 bases and 0 bases, with 29 bases remaining between them. This CDR3 contains 21 residues. Germline V gene lookup returns CDR1 MDHEN and CDR2 SYDVKM. Here the CDR3 reads CASSLGQEKLFWHNMNTEAFF. The CDR3, as DNA: TGTGCCAGCAGTTTGGGGCAGGAGAAATTATTTTGGCATAATATGAACACTGAAGCTTTCTTT.

This clonotype was recorded many times. CDR3 residues: CASGGSPDTQYF. The CDR3 DNA reads as TGCGCCAGCGGGGGCAGCCCAGATACGCAGTATTTT. The rearrangement links TRBV5-1 to TRBJ2-3; a possible D gene is TRBD1 (6 bases). CDR3 length: 12 amino acids. Germline-derived CDR1 and CDR2 are SGHRS and YFSETQ. Between the trimmed V and J ends, which lost 7 bases and 4 bases, there was a span of 10 bases.

This clonotype was seen a handful of times. The chain couples TRBV19 to TRBJ2-1; D is possibly TRBD1 or TRBD2 (5 bases each). Germline values: CDR1 LNHDA, CDR2 SQIVND (reference sequence). V lost 6 bases, J lost 6 bases, and 18 bases lay in between. The CDR3 runs to 15 residues. In nucleotides, the CDR3 is TGTGCCAGTAGCACCGGGACGAACGCCGTCAATGAGCAGTTCTTC. It yields the protein CASSTGTNAVNEQFF.

The table lists this clonotype with a few counts. The CDR3 nucleotides read TGTGCCAGCAGCTCAGCTTCAAGGGGGAGCAATCAGCCCCAGCATTTT. Its protein is CASSSASRGSNQPQHF. The V call is TRBV28, the J call TRBJ1-5; possible D gene TRBD1, 6 bases. V was clipped by 6 bases and J by 1 base, with 16 bases between them. This CDR3 comprises 16 residues. Germline V lookup: CDR1 MDHEN, CDR2 SYDVKM.

This clonotype was found many times. V usage is TRBV30 and J usage is TRBJ1-1; D is uncertain. V lost 2 bases to trimming and J lost 4 bases, with 8 bases between them. Germline V CDR1 and CDR2: GTSNPN, SVGIG (reference sequence). The CDR3 is 12 residues long. CDR3 amino acids: CAWSPQSTEAFF. The CDR3 nucleotides read TGTGCCTGGAGTCCCCAATCCACTGAAGCTTTCTTT.